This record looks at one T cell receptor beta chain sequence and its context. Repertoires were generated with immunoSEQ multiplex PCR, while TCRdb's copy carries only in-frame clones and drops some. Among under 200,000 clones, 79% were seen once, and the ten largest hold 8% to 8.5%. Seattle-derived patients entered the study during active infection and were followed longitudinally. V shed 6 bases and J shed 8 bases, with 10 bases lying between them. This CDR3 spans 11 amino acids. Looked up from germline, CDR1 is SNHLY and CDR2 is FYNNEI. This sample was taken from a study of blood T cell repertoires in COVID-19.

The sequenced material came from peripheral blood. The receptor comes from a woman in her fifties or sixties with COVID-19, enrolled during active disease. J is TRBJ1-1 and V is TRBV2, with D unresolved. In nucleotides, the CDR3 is TGTGCCAGCAGGGCCGGGGAGGAAGCTTTCTTT. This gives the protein CASRAGEEAFF.